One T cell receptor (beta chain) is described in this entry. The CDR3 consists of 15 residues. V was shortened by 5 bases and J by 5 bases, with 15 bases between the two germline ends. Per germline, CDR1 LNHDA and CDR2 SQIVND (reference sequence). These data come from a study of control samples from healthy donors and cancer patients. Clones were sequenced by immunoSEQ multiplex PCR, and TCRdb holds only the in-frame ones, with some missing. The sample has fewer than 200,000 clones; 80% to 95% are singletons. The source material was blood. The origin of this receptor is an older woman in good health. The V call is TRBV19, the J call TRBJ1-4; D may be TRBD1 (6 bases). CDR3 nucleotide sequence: TGTGCCAGTAGTGCAACGGACAGAGGCAATGAAAAACTGTTTTTT. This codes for CASSATDRGNEKLFF.